These T cell receptor beta chains were read from a single sample in a study of shared clonotypes between healthy human individuals. Method: immunoSEQ multiplex PCR; TCRdb's copy keeps in-frame clones and lacks some. The sample contains roughly 1,800,000 clones, about 95% of which appear only once. Source material: naive CD8+ T cells sorted from blood. These receptors were obtained from a young man in good health. Each CDR3 is given with its conserved first and last residue.

cdr3_aa: CASSPTGDYEQYF
cdr3_length: 13
v_call: TRBV7-6
j_call: TRBJ2-7

cdr3_aa: CASSLAYGAGELFF
cdr3_length: 14
v_call: TRBV5-4
j_call: TRBJ2-2

cdr3_aa: CASSLSPGQGATGELFF
cdr3_length: 17
v_call: TRBV7-9
j_call: TRBJ2-2

cdr3_aa: CASSWDRPMNTEAFF
cdr3_length: 15
v_call: TRBV5-4
j_call: TRBJ1-1

cdr3_aa: CASSFVRVAGASYEQYF
cdr3_length: 17
v_call: TRBV27
j_call: TRBJ2-7

cdr3_aa: CASSDAGQVENSPLHF
cdr3_length: 16
v_call: TRBV2
j_call: TRBJ1-6

cdr3_aa: CASSYPAKPSYEQYF
cdr3_length: 15
v_call: TRBV6-6
j_call: TRBJ2-7

cdr3_aa: CASSLEDPYEQYF
cdr3_length: 13
v_call: TRBV7-9
j_call: TRBJ2-7

cdr3_aa: CASSPGLAGEESYEQYF
cdr3_length: 17
v_call: TRBV7-6
j_call: TRBJ2-7

cdr3_aa: CTSRPPSSHEQYF
cdr3_length: 13
v_call: TRBV1
j_call: TRBJ2-7

cdr3_aa: CASSPGVGGDEQFF
cdr3_length: 14
v_call: TRBV7-8
j_call: TRBJ2-1

cdr3_aa: CASSPIDRSAYEQYF
cdr3_length: 15
v_call: TRBV27
j_call: TRBJ2-7

cdr3_aa: CASSLSPTGLQFPGLPLHF
cdr3_length: 19
v_call: TRBV5-1
j_call: TRBJ1-6

cdr3_aa: CASSPSGRAFNEQFF
cdr3_length: 15
v_call: TRBV6-5
j_call: TRBJ2-1

cdr3_aa: CASSPPGYGYTF
cdr3_length: 12
v_call: TRBV9
j_call: TRBJ1-2

cdr3_aa: CASRVTGAGELFF
cdr3_length: 13
v_call: TRBV28
j_call: TRBJ2-2

cdr3_aa: CASSLDNYLYF
cdr3_length: 11
v_call: TRBV11-2
j_call: TRBJ2-5

cdr3_aa: CASSFRGDMNEQFF
cdr3_length: 14
v_call: TRBV27
j_call: TRBJ2-1

cdr3_aa: CASRETGQETQYF
cdr3_length: 13
v_call: TRBV7-9
j_call: TRBJ2-5

cdr3_aa: CASSLGREEKLFF
cdr3_length: 13
v_call: TRBV13
j_call: TRBJ1-4

cdr3_aa: CASSEYLSPLHF
cdr3_length: 12
v_call: TRBV25-1
j_call: TRBJ1-6

cdr3_aa: CASTESGTGIYEQYF
cdr3_length: 15
v_call: TRBV6-1
j_call: TRBJ2-7

cdr3_aa: CASSLVPGQGAWDETQYF
cdr3_length: 18
v_call: TRBV5-1
j_call: TRBJ2-5

cdr3_aa: CASSQTGTGNYEQYF
cdr3_length: 15
v_call: TRBV4-2
j_call: TRBJ2-7

cdr3_aa: CASSEVTVLPYEQYF
cdr3_length: 15
v_call: TRBV6-1
j_call: TRBJ2-7

cdr3_aa: CAWSSEREGLWGTQYF
cdr3_length: 16
v_call: TRBV30
j_call: TRBJ2-5

cdr3_aa: CASSLDRGGETQYF
cdr3_length: 14
v_call: TRBV5-6
j_call: TRBJ2-5

cdr3_aa: CASSPGQVYNEQFF
cdr3_length: 14
v_call: TRBV28
j_call: TRBJ2-1

cdr3_aa: CAWVPTGSNQPQHF
cdr3_length: 14
v_call: TRBV30
j_call: TRBJ1-5

cdr3_aa: CASSLEPLSYEQYF
cdr3_length: 14
v_call: TRBV7-8
j_call: TRBJ2-7

cdr3_aa: CAGGITRNTGELFF
cdr3_length: 14
v_call: TRBV6-1
j_call: TRBJ2-2

cdr3_aa: CASSLSSWGTAEQYF
cdr3_length: 15
v_call: TRBV27
j_call: TRBJ2-7

cdr3_aa: CASSKPGRSDNSPLHF
cdr3_length: 16
v_call: TRBV10-2
j_call: TRBJ1-6

cdr3_aa: CAISEADRIYNEQFF
cdr3_length: 15
v_call: TRBV10-3
j_call: TRBJ2-1

cdr3_aa: CASSGRVAGAKDTQYF
cdr3_length: 16
v_call: TRBV2
j_call: TRBJ2-3

cdr3_aa: CASVKGAPTEAFF
cdr3_length: 13
v_call: TRBV2
j_call: TRBJ1-1

cdr3_aa: CASSLDRGVIEAFF
cdr3_length: 14
v_call: TRBV5-1
j_call: TRBJ1-1

cdr3_aa: CASSIFGTGNSYNEQFF
cdr3_length: 17
v_call: TRBV28
j_call: TRBJ2-1

cdr3_aa: CASSLDRGYSPLHF
cdr3_length: 14
v_call: TRBV6-5
j_call: TRBJ1-6

cdr3_aa: CASSENGVGTGELFF
cdr3_length: 15
v_call: TRBV6-1
j_call: TRBJ2-2

cdr3_aa: CASSLTGGIYNEQFF
cdr3_length: 15
v_call: TRBV5-1
j_call: TRBJ2-1

cdr3_aa: CASSQDNRATGELFF
cdr3_length: 15
v_call: TRBV4-1
j_call: TRBJ2-2

cdr3_aa: CASSSGQGRSYEQYF
cdr3_length: 15
v_call: TRBV7-7
j_call: TRBJ2-7

cdr3_aa: CASSLGDLYRNEQFF
cdr3_length: 15
v_call: TRBV13
j_call: TRBJ2-1

cdr3_aa: CASSLVLRGVGGQYF
cdr3_length: 15
v_call: TRBV5-1
j_call: TRBJ2-7

cdr3_aa: CASSQGGSPLHF
cdr3_length: 12
v_call: TRBV14
j_call: TRBJ1-6

cdr3_aa: CSALGLAKTDTQYF
cdr3_length: 14
v_call: TRBV29-1
j_call: TRBJ2-3

cdr3_aa: CASSVGTVPDTQYF
cdr3_length: 14
v_call: TRBV9
j_call: TRBJ2-3

cdr3_aa: CASSKWVQGPHNYGYTF
cdr3_length: 17
v_call: TRBV21-1
j_call: TRBJ1-2

cdr3_aa: CASSFPLGGGIQYF
cdr3_length: 14
v_call: TRBV7-9
j_call: TRBJ2-4

cdr3_aa: CASSESGYGYTF
cdr3_length: 12
v_call: TRBV4-1
j_call: TRBJ1-2

cdr3_aa: CASSLGTGYEQYF
cdr3_length: 13
v_call: TRBV7-8
j_call: TRBJ2-7

cdr3_aa: CASSQGTRGLFF
cdr3_length: 12
v_call: TRBV4-1
j_call: TRBJ1-4

cdr3_aa: CASSSYQGASYEQYF
cdr3_length: 15
v_call: TRBV7-2
j_call: TRBJ2-7

cdr3_aa: CASSQDKAGQGNQPQHF
cdr3_length: 17
v_call: TRBV4-2
j_call: TRBJ1-5

cdr3_aa: CASSFRLAGRQETQYF
cdr3_length: 16
v_call: TRBV7-8
j_call: TRBJ2-5

cdr3_aa: CASSIDGESEQYF
cdr3_length: 13
v_call: TRBV19
j_call: TRBJ2-7

cdr3_aa: CASSYRVPEREQFF
cdr3_length: 14
v_call: TRBV6-5
j_call: TRBJ2-1

cdr3_aa: CASSAKVDYEQYF
cdr3_length: 13
v_call: TRBV19
j_call: TRBJ2-7